The sequence of this TCR beta chain was determined in a study of cytomegalovirus exposure and HLA in healthy donors. Background on the study: Approximately 180 million T cells yielded under 130 million unique TCR beta sequences in earlier analysis. General observations from the study: A later analysis appeared to link common viral pathogens to several of the most significant clusters. Certain sequence variants were highly shared and formed a cluster, and this cluster was likely a sequencing artifact.

In the case of this clone: The antigen is not known.

Between the trimmed V and J ends, which lost 5 bases and 4 bases, there was a span of 9 bases. This CDR3 is 11 amino acids long. Per germline, CDR1 DFQATT and CDR2 SNEGSKA (reference sequence). A multiplex PCR was run with 60 Vbeta primers and 13 Jbeta primers. Clones were sequenced by immunoSEQ multiplex PCR, and TCRdb holds only the in-frame ones, with some missing. This sample has more than 150,000 clones, with approximately 80% found just once. The TCR sequence derives from a man aged 18 to 29 in good health and CMV-seronegative. Sample: PBMCs. The J gene is TRBJ2-7, the V gene TRBV20-1, with a possible D match to TRBD1 (6 bases). The CDR3 sequence is CSAQGGYEQYF. DNA of the CDR3: TGCAGTGCTCAAGGGGGATACGAGCAGTACTTC.